The 20 T cell receptor beta chains below were found in one sample sequenced in a study of shared clonotypes between healthy human individuals (dated by TCRdb to 2018 to 2020). Libraries were prepared through the immunoSEQ multiplex PCR assay. As stored in TCRdb, this immuneACCESS dataset retains in-frame rearrangements with V and J assigned. A fraction of the clones does not appear; measured against another copy, unresolved V genes explain less than half of the discrepancy, and the remainder lacks a known reason. Across this sample there are under 2,000,000 clones, with roughly 94% seen only once. Approximately 1% of the sample is held by the ten biggest clonotypes. CD8 naive samples were CD45RO-negative cells positively selected for CCR7, giving a CD45RA+CCR7+ population that excluded TemRA cells. The specimen sequenced was naive CD8+ T cells sorted from blood. The cell subset or site label of this sample denotes: CD45RA+CCR7+. The source of these receptors is a man aged 18 to 30 in good health.

V usage is TRBV6-1 and J usage is TRBJ2-7, with 8 bases that match TRBD2. The CDR3 is made up of 14 amino acids. Trimming at V came to 6 bases and at J to 4 bases, leaving 8 bases not matched to a gene. Germline V gene sequence: CDR1 MNHNS, CDR2 SASEGT. In DNA, the CDR3 is TGTGCCAGCAGCCCCGGGACTAGGAGGTACGAGCAGTACTTC. Translation: CASSPGTRRYEQYF.

V usage is TRBV9 and J usage is TRBJ2-7, with a weak D call TRBD1 (6 bases). The ends were cut back, 0 bases at V and 7 bases at J, with 14 bases in the middle. The CDR3 is made up of 14 amino acids. Looked up from germline, CDR1 is SGDLS and CDR2 is YYNGEE. CDR3 loop: CASSVGAGVGEQYF. CDR3 nucleotides: TGTGCCAGCAGCGTAGGCGCAGGGGTGGGAGAGCAGTACTTC. The full variable domain, its missing parts supplied by reference TRBV9 and TRBJ2-7, is DSGVTQTPKHLITATGQRVTLRCSPRSGDLSVYWYQQSLDQGLQFLIQYYNGEERAKGNILERFSAQQFPDLHSELNLSSLELGDSALYFCASSVGAGVGEQYFGPGTRLTVT.

This sequence joins TRBV13 and TRBJ2-5, with 13 bases matching TRBD2. Unmatched junction bases numbered 6, after V lost 8 bases and J lost 3 bases. CDR1 PRHDT and CDR2 FYEKMQ come from the germline V gene (reference sequence). This CDR3 has 15 amino acids. The CDR3 nucleotides read TGTGCCAGCTCAGGGGGGACTAGCGGGGAAGAGACCCAGTACTTC. This encodes CASSGGTSGEETQYF.

The chain employs TRBV11-2 and TRBJ2-1, with unresolved D. The V gene's germline CDR1 is SGHAT and CDR2 FQNNGV. This CDR3 has 14 residues. The V end lost 5 bases, the J end lost 6 bases, and 14 bases lay between the germline ends. The CDR3 is CASSPRNRINEQFF. The CDR3 nucleotides are TGTGCCAGCAGCCCAAGAAACAGAATCAATGAGCAGTTCTTC.

About this clone: In the same sample, other DNA sequences code for this CDR3. The gene calls are TRBV7-9 and TRBJ2-3; 8 nucleotides align to TRBD2. The V gene's germline CDR1 is SEHNR and CDR2 FQNEAQ (reference sequence). This CDR3 has 15 residues. The V and J ends lost 4 bases and 2 bases, in that order; junction bases with no gene match: 5. CDR3 sequence: CASSSTSGATDTQYF. The CDR3 DNA is TGTGCCAGCAGCTCAACTAGCGGAGCCACAGATACGCAGTATTTT.

The chain links TRBV6-5 to TRBJ2-5; perhaps TRBD1 as D (5 bases). This CDR3 has 14 amino acids. The germline V and J ends were trimmed by 5 bases and 0 bases, with 10 bases remaining between them. Germline V lookup: CDR1 MNHEY, CDR2 SVGAGI. CDR3 nucleotide sequence: TGTGCCAGCAGTCGGTCAGGGAACCAAGAGACCCAGTACTTC. It translates to CASSRSGNQETQYF.

As for this clone: This sample also contains other DNA sequences that code for the same CDR3. CDR3 sequence: CASSLSGYEQYF. Here the CDR3 DNA reads TGTGCCAGCAGTTTAAGCGGTTACGAGCAGTACTTC. The rearrangement links TRBV27 to TRBJ2-7; maybe TRBD2 (5 bases). Trimming removed 2 bases at V and 4 bases at J, with 6 bases between. The germline V gene has CDR1 MNHEY and CDR2 SMNVEV (reference sequence). The length of the CDR3 is 12 residues.

This sequence joins TRBV9 and TRBJ2-1; D gene uncertain. The germline CDR1 and CDR2 sequences are SGDLS and YYNGEE. Trimming removed 4 bases from V and 8 bases from J, with 16 bases in between. The CDR3 runs to 14 residues. This CDR3 reads CASSPQTWADEQFF. In DNA, the CDR3 is TGTGCCAGCAGCCCTCAAACGTGGGCGGATGAGCAGTTCTTC.

This rearrangement joins TRBV7-9 to TRBJ1-3, with D perhaps TRBD1 (6 bases). The CDR3 spans 17 residues. V dropped 3 bases and J dropped 0 bases, with 15 bases sitting between them. CDR1 is SEHNR and CDR2 is FQNEAQ in the germline V gene (reference sequence). CDR3 in DNA: TGTGCCAGCAGCTTTTCCCAGGGGCCCGACTCTGGAAACACCATATATTTT. Its protein product is CASSFSQGPDSGNTIYF.

The chain has TRBV13 and TRBJ2-3, with D possibly being TRBD1 (6 bases). The V gene's germline CDR1 is PRHDT and CDR2 FYEKMQ (reference sequence). This CDR3 is built from 14 residues. V was trimmed by 1 base and J by 5 bases, leaving 10 bases between them. The CDR3 protein is CASSLEQGLDTQYF. The CDR3 nucleotides are TGTGCCAGCAGCTTAGAACAGGGCTTAGATACGCAGTATTTT.

The chain combines TRBV30 with TRBJ1-5; TRBD1 aligns across 9 bases. J was trimmed by 6 bases and V by 3 bases; bases with no gene match: 6. The CDR3 runs to 14 residues. The germline V gene has CDR1 GTSNPN and CDR2 SVGIG (reference sequence). The CDR3 DNA follows: TGTGCCTGGAGCGCGGGACAGGGTCGTCAGCCCCAGCATTTT. The encoded protein is CAWSAGQGRQPQHF.

About this clone itself: Other nucleotide sequences in the sample specify the same CDR3. J is TRBJ2-7 and V is TRBV5-1; D is possibly TRBD1 (5 bases). V was shortened by 1 base and J by 3 bases, with 8 bases between the two germline ends. The length of the CDR3 is 13 residues. The germline V gene encodes CDR1 SGHRS and CDR2 YFSETQ. CDR3 in amino acids: CASSLRQNYEQYF. The CDR3, as DNA: TGCGCCAGCAGCTTGAGACAGAACTACGAGCAGTACTTC.

The chain couples TRBV29-1 to TRBJ2-1; D tentatively fits TRBD1 or TRBD2 (5 bases each). CDR1 SQVTM and CDR2 ANQGSEA come from the germline V gene. The CDR3 consists of 14 residues. V was trimmed by 0 bases and J by 6 bases, leaving 12 bases between them. The CDR3 DNA is TGCAGCGTTGAAGACTCGTGGGGGATCAATGAGCAGTTCTTC. Its translation: CSVEDSWGINEQFF.

V gene TRBV30 combines with J gene TRBJ1-4; D gene unclear. This CDR3 comprises 15 residues. Germline loops: CDR1 GTSNPN, CDR2 SVGIG (reference sequence). Trimming stripped 8 bases from V and 0 bases from J, with 16 bases between. Written as DNA, the CDR3 is TGTGCCGTCCAGAAGAGCGACTCAACTAATGAAAAACTGTTTTTT. This gives the protein CAVQKSDSTNEKLFF. Supplemented by reference TRBV30 and TRBJ1-4, the full variable domain reads SQTIHQWPATLVQPVGSPLSLECTVEGTSNPNLYWYRQAAGRGLQLLFYSVGIGQISSEVPQNLSASRPQDRQFILSSKKLLLSDSGFYLCAVQKSDSTNEKLFFGSGTQLSVL.

The sample holds one count of this clone. The chain is built from TRBV5-1 and TRBJ2-5, with D unclear. Germline V lookup: CDR1 SGHRS, CDR2 YFSETQ. Trimming removed 6 bases at V and 8 bases at J, with 8 bases between. The CDR3 covers 10 residues. The CDR3 bases are TGCGCCAGCAACTGGTCAACCCAGTACTTC. Translated, it gives CASNWSTQYF.

The chain joins TRBV27 to TRBJ2-3; unclear D gene. This CDR3 has 12 amino acids. Looked up from germline, CDR1 is MNHEY and CDR2 is SMNVEV (reference sequence). Trimming left V 6 bases short and J 4 bases short, with 8 bases between. The CDR3: CASSRSADTQYF. DNA for the CDR3: TGTGCCAGCAGCCGGAGTGCAGATACGCAGTATTTT.

The chain joins TRBV13 to TRBJ2-1; TRBD1 might be the D (5 bases). Looked up from germline, CDR1 is PRHDT and CDR2 is FYEKMQ (reference sequence). The CDR3 spans 13 residues. The V end lost 5 bases, the J end lost 4 bases, and 9 bases lay between the germline ends. The CDR3 nucleotides are TGTGCCAGCAGCAAGGGGATTTACAATGAGCAGTTCTTC. Translation: CASSKGIYNEQFF. Full variable domain (outside the CDR3, taken from reference TRBV13 and TRBJ2-1): AAGVIQSPRHLIKEKRETATLKCYPIPRHDTVYWYQQGPGQDPQFLISFYEKMQSDKGSIPDRFSAQQFSDYHSELNMSSLELGDSALYFCASSKGIYNEQFFGPGTRLTVL.

The chain employs TRBV2 and TRBJ1-1, with 7 bases that match TRBD1. Germline V lookup: CDR1 SNHLY, CDR2 FYNNEI. Unmatched junction bases numbered 9, after V lost 6 bases and J lost 2 bases. The CDR3 spans 15 residues. CDR3 in DNA: TGTGCCAGCAGATCTACGAGGGACAGCAACACTGAAGCTTTCTTT. It encodes CASRSTRDSNTEAFF.

The chain joins TRBV6-5 to TRBJ2-7; TRBD2 matches 7 bases. This CDR3 has 14 amino acids. Germline CDR1 and CDR2: MNHEY and SVGAGI. Trimming took 2 bases from V and 3 from J; bases not matched to a gene: 4. The CDR3 protein is CASSYAGVLYEQYF. CDR3 nucleotide sequence: TGTGCCAGCAGTTACGCGGGAGTACTCTACGAGCAGTACTTC.

The chain joins TRBV9 to TRBJ1-5, with D unclear. Trimming shortened V by 3 bases and J by 7 bases, and 17 bases separated the two germline ends. Germline V CDR1 and CDR2: SGDLS, YYNGEE. The CDR3 extends over 15 amino acids. CDR3 residues: CASSAEDLSGQPQHF. The CDR3 region has the DNA TGTGCCAGCAGCGCGGAGGACCTTTCGGGGCAGCCCCAGCATTTT.